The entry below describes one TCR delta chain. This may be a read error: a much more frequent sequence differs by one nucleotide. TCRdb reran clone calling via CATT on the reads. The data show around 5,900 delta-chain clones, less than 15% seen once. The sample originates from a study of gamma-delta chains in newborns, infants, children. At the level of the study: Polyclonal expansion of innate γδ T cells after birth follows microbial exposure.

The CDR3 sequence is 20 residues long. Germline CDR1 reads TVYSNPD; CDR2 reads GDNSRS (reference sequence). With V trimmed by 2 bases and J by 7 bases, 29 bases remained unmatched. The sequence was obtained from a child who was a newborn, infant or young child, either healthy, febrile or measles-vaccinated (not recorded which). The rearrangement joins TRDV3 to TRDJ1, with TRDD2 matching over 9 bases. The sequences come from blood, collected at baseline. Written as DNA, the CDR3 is TGTGCCTTTCCCCCTCCCTCCTTCCTACGGAGGATACGACTATCCGGTAAACTCATCTTT. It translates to CAFPPPSFLRRIRLSGKLIF.